This is a list of T cell receptor beta chains from one sample in a study of vaccination effects on CD4 cells after COVID-19. Sequencing was performed with immunoSEQ multiplex PCR; in TCRdb, only in-frame clones are kept and a portion is missing. The sample lists some 27,000 clones; roughly 60% were seen once. These receptors have no identified antigens. The sample was CD4+ T cells from PBMCs cultured without peptide, taken before COVID-19 vaccination. The receptor source for this set is a human donor who received a COVID-19 vaccine. Both conserved end residues are part of each CDR3. The order of the fields is D gene, J gene, V gene, clone size, CDR3 DNA, CDR3 protein. The D gene is left open where the match is weak. Some rows mark clone size as missing; the rest say once, few, many or name a class of expanded clone.

d_gene: .; j_gene: TRBJ2-2; v_gene: TRBV18; abundance: .; CDR3nt: TGTGCCAGCTCACCAAGGACTGGGAACACCGGGGAGCTGTTTTTT; CDR3aa: CASSPRTGNTGELFF
d_gene: .; j_gene: TRBJ2-6; v_gene: TRBV19; abundance: .; CDR3nt: TGTGCCAGTAGCCTACAGGGAGCTGGGGCCAACGTCCTGACTTTC; CDR3aa: CASSLQGAGANVLTF
d_gene: .; j_gene: TRBJ1-6; v_gene: TRBV7-6; abundance: .; CDR3nt: TGTGCCAGCAGCCTAGGAGTTAATTCACCCCTCCACTTT; CDR3aa: CASSLGVNSPLHF
d_gene: TRBD1; j_gene: TRBJ1-3; v_gene: TRBV12-5; abundance: .; CDR3nt: TGTGCTAGTTCGATGACAGGGGGAAACACCATATATTTT; CDR3aa: CASSMTGGNTIYF
d_gene: TRBD2; j_gene: TRBJ2-1; v_gene: TRBV6-1; abundance: .; CDR3nt: TGTGCCAGCAGTGAACAAAGGGAGGGTGAGCAGTTCTTC; CDR3aa: CASSEQREGEQFF
d_gene: TRBD2; j_gene: TRBJ2-1; v_gene: TRBV5-1; abundance: .; CDR3nt: TGCGCCAGCAGCTTTTCCGGGACTAGCGGGAGAAATGAGCAGTTCTTC; CDR3aa: CASSFSGTSGRNEQFF
d_gene: TRBD1; j_gene: TRBJ1-1; v_gene: TRBV27; abundance: few; CDR3nt: TGTGCCAGCAGGCAACAGGGGGCAGGGAAAGCTTTCTTT; CDR3aa: CASRQQGAGKAFF
d_gene: TRBD2; j_gene: TRBJ2-3; v_gene: TRBV11-2; abundance: .; CDR3nt: TGTGCCAGCAGAAGGCCGGGACTAGCGACAGATACGCAGTATTTT; CDR3aa: CASRRPGLATDTQYF
d_gene: TRBD1; j_gene: TRBJ2-1; v_gene: TRBV2; abundance: once; CDR3nt: TGTGCCAGCAGGGGGGACAGGGGCAATGAGCAGTTCTTC; CDR3aa: CASRGDRGNEQFF
d_gene: TRBD1; j_gene: TRBJ1-3; v_gene: TRBV5-4; abundance: .; CDR3nt: TGTGCCAGCAGCATCTTGGGACAGGGGGCAGACACCATATATTTT; CDR3aa: CASSILGQGADTIYF
d_gene: .; j_gene: TRBJ2-5; v_gene: TRBV3-1/TRBV3-2; abundance: .; CDR3nt: TGTGCCAGCAGCCGTTCCGGGGCAGAGACCCAGTACTTC; CDR3aa: CASSRSGAETQYF
d_gene: TRBD1; j_gene: TRBJ2-5; v_gene: TRBV10-1; abundance: .; CDR3nt: TGCGCCAGCAGTGAGGGGACAGGGGGAAAAGAGACCCAGTACTTC; CDR3aa: CASSEGTGGKETQYF
d_gene: .; j_gene: TRBJ2-1; v_gene: TRBV12-3/TRBV12-4; abundance: .; CDR3nt: TGTGCCAGCAGTTGGCAGGGAAATGAGCAGTTCTTC; CDR3aa: CASSWQGNEQFF
d_gene: TRBD1; j_gene: TRBJ1-5; v_gene: TRBV18; abundance: .; CDR3nt: TGTGCCAGCTCACTCCCAGGGGGCACGGGGCAGCCCCAGCATTTT; CDR3aa: CASSLPGGTGQPQHF
d_gene: .; j_gene: TRBJ2-7; v_gene: TRBV11-3; abundance: .; CDR3nt: TGTGCCAGCAGCCCCGGGATCCCGGGCTACGAGCAGTACTTC; CDR3aa: CASSPGIPGYEQYF
d_gene: TRBD2; j_gene: TRBJ2-7; v_gene: TRBV18; abundance: .; CDR3nt: TGTGCCAGCTCACAAAACCGCGGTTTTGGGGCTAGCGGGAGGTCCTACGAGCAGTACTTC; CDR3aa: CASSQNRGFGASGRSYEQYF
d_gene: .; j_gene: TRBJ1-1; v_gene: TRBV4-1; abundance: .; CDR3nt: TGCGCCAGCAGCCAAGATGTCTACACTAGGATGAACACTGAAGCTTTCTTT; CDR3aa: CASSQDVYTRMNTEAFF
d_gene: .; j_gene: TRBJ1-2; v_gene: TRBV30; abundance: few; CDR3nt: TGTGCCTGGAGTGTATCAGATTATGGCTACACCTTC; CDR3aa: CAWSVSDYGYTF
d_gene: TRBD1; j_gene: TRBJ1-1; v_gene: TRBV18; abundance: .; CDR3nt: TGTGCCAGCTTCCTAACAGGGGCGAACACTGAAGCTTTCTTT; CDR3aa: CASFLTGANTEAFF
d_gene: TRBD1; j_gene: TRBJ1-5; v_gene: TRBV6-1; abundance: .; CDR3nt: TGTGCCAGCAGTGTAAACCGGGACAGGTCTAATCAGCCCCAGCATTTT; CDR3aa: CASSVNRDRSNQPQHF
d_gene: TRBD1; j_gene: TRBJ2-7; v_gene: TRBV7-6; abundance: .; CDR3nt: TGTGCCAGCAGCAGCCAACCGCAGGGGGCTGGGGAGCAGTACTTC; CDR3aa: CASSSQPQGAGEQYF
d_gene: TRBD2; j_gene: TRBJ2-7; v_gene: TRBV10-1; abundance: few; CDR3nt: TGCGCCAGCAGTGGACTAGCGGGAGACGAGCAGTACTTC; CDR3aa: CASSGLAGDEQYF
d_gene: .; j_gene: TRBJ1-2; v_gene: TRBV6-4; abundance: few; CDR3nt: TGTGCCAGCAGTGACTCGGACCGATACTATGGCTACACCTTC; CDR3aa: CASSDSDRYYGYTF
d_gene: TRBD1; j_gene: TRBJ1-6; v_gene: TRBV6-5; abundance: once; CDR3nt: TGTGCCAGCGGAGACAGGGTTAGGGATTCACCCCTCCACTTT; CDR3aa: CASGDRVRDSPLHF
d_gene: .; j_gene: TRBJ2-2; v_gene: TRBV5-1; abundance: .; CDR3nt: TGCGCCAGCAGCTTGGGCTCTTACACCGGGGAGCTGTTTTTT; CDR3aa: CASSLGSYTGELFF
d_gene: TRBD2; j_gene: TRBJ2-3; v_gene: TRBV27; abundance: .; CDR3nt: TGTGCCGGAGAAGCGGGGGTGGGGTTGGATACGCAGTATTTT; CDR3aa: CAGEAGVGLDTQYF
d_gene: .; j_gene: TRBJ1-5; v_gene: TRBV19; abundance: .; CDR3nt: TGTGCCAGTAGTCCATATAGCAATCAGCCCCAGCATTTT; CDR3aa: CASSPYSNQPQHF
d_gene: .; j_gene: TRBJ2-7; v_gene: TRBV3-1/TRBV3-2; abundance: few; CDR3nt: TGTGCCAGCAGCCAGCCGGGAGCCTACGAGCAGTACTTC; CDR3aa: CASSQPGAYEQYF
d_gene: .; j_gene: TRBJ2-4; v_gene: TRBV20-1; abundance: .; CDR3nt: TGCAGTGCTCCGGTGGGTTACATTCAGTACTTC; CDR3aa: CSAPVGYIQYF
d_gene: TRBD2; j_gene: TRBJ2-7; v_gene: TRBV6-2/TRBV6-3; abundance: .; CDR3nt: TGTGCCAGCAGTTCCGGGACTAGCGGGAGGTCCTTCTCCTACGAGCAGTACTTC; CDR3aa: CASSSGTSGRSFSYEQYF
d_gene: .; j_gene: TRBJ1-2; v_gene: TRBV2; abundance: few; CDR3nt: TGTGCCAGCAGTGTCCAGGGGCTAATTTATGGCTACACCTTC; CDR3aa: CASSVQGLIYGYTF
d_gene: TRBD2; j_gene: TRBJ2-5; v_gene: TRBV3-1/TRBV3-2; abundance: .; CDR3nt: TGTGCCAGCAGCCGCGATACTAGCGGGAGGTCAGAGACCCAGTACTTC; CDR3aa: CASSRDTSGRSETQYF
d_gene: TRBD1; j_gene: TRBJ1-6; v_gene: TRBV3-1/TRBV3-2; abundance: .; CDR3nt: TGTGCCAGCAGCCCCGGCGGGACAGCCCTCCACTTT; CDR3aa: CASSPGGTALHF
d_gene: .; j_gene: TRBJ1-4; v_gene: TRBV6-2/TRBV6-3; abundance: .; CDR3nt: TGTGCCAGCAGTCCACAGGGATGGAATGAAAAACTGTTTTTT; CDR3aa: CASSPQGWNEKLFF
d_gene: .; j_gene: TRBJ2-7; v_gene: TRBV7-9; abundance: .; CDR3nt: TGTGCCAGCAGCGTCGCCCCGACCTACAGGGCTAGGGATGGTGAGCAGTACTTC; CDR3aa: CASSVAPTYRARDGEQYF
d_gene: .; j_gene: TRBJ1-1; v_gene: TRBV13; abundance: .; CDR3nt: TGTGCCAGCAGCTCGGAGGGGGAAACGGACACTGAAGCTTTCTTT; CDR3aa: CASSSEGETDTEAFF
d_gene: .; j_gene: TRBJ2-7; v_gene: TRBV3-1/TRBV3-2; abundance: .; CDR3nt: TGTGCCAGCAGCCAGGCGCCAGGGGCCTACGAGCAGTACTTC; CDR3aa: CASSQAPGAYEQYF
d_gene: .; j_gene: TRBJ2-7; v_gene: TRBV7-9; abundance: few; CDR3nt: TGTGCCAGCAGCTTAGCAATCGTGTGGGACGAGCAGTACTTC; CDR3aa: CASSLAIVWDEQYF
d_gene: .; j_gene: TRBJ1-5; v_gene: TRBV7-2; abundance: few; CDR3nt: TGTGCCAGCAGCCCTAGGGGAGATAGCAATCAGCCCCAGCATTTT; CDR3aa: CASSPRGDSNQPQHF
d_gene: TRBD1; j_gene: TRBJ1-2; v_gene: TRBV24-1; abundance: .; CDR3nt: TGTGCCACCAGTGAGGGGACAGGGAACTATGGCTACACCTTC; CDR3aa: CATSEGTGNYGYTF
d_gene: .; j_gene: TRBJ1-1; v_gene: TRBV28; abundance: few; CDR3nt: TGTGCCAGCACTCCGGGACGGCTGAACACTGAAGCTTTCTTT; CDR3aa: CASTPGRLNTEAFF
d_gene: TRBD2; j_gene: TRBJ2-1; v_gene: TRBV24-1; abundance: .; CDR3nt: TGTGCCACCAGTGCGGCTAGCGGGGGGGTCTACAATGAGCAGTTCTTC; CDR3aa: CATSAASGGVYNEQFF
d_gene: .; j_gene: TRBJ1-5; v_gene: TRBV5-6; abundance: .; CDR3nt: TGTGCCAGCAGCTTGGGGGGATTCGGCAATCAGCCCCAGCATTTT; CDR3aa: CASSLGGFGNQPQHF
d_gene: TRBD2; j_gene: TRBJ2-7; v_gene: TRBV14; abundance: few; CDR3nt: TGTGCCAGCAGCCCGAGACTAGCGGGAGGACGCGAGCAGTACTTC; CDR3aa: CASSPRLAGGREQYF
d_gene: TRBD2; j_gene: TRBJ2-1; v_gene: TRBV7-8; abundance: .; CDR3nt: TGTGCCAGCAGCTTATGGGGACTAGGCCTCAATGAGCAGTTCTTC; CDR3aa: CASSLWGLGLNEQFF
d_gene: .; j_gene: TRBJ2-5; v_gene: TRBV11-2; abundance: .; CDR3nt: TGTGCCAGCAGCGGGGTTAGCGCTAAAGAGACCCAGTACTTC; CDR3aa: CASSGVSAKETQYF
d_gene: .; j_gene: TRBJ1-1; v_gene: TRBV24-1; abundance: few; CDR3nt: TGTGCCACCAGTGATTTATGGGGGAGGGTGAACACTGAAGCTTTCTTT; CDR3aa: CATSDLWGRVNTEAFF
d_gene: TRBD2; j_gene: TRBJ2-2; v_gene: TRBV28; abundance: few; CDR3nt: TGTGCCAGCGGAACTAGCGGGAGGGCCACCGGGGAGCTGTTTTTT; CDR3aa: CASGTSGRATGELFF
d_gene: .; j_gene: TRBJ2-3; v_gene: TRBV4-2; abundance: .; CDR3nt: TGTGCCAGCAGCCAAGATTTGAAAGGAGCTCATACGCAGTATTTT; CDR3aa: CASSQDLKGAHTQYF
d_gene: TRBD1; j_gene: TRBJ1-2; v_gene: TRBV6-5; abundance: .; CDR3nt: TGTGCCAGCAGTATTACAGGGGCTGATGGCTACACCTTC; CDR3aa: CASSITGADGYTF
d_gene: .; j_gene: TRBJ2-7; v_gene: TRBV5-1; abundance: .; CDR3nt: TGCGCCAGCAGCCCCAGAACCAGGGAAGGCTCCTACGAGCAGTACTTC; CDR3aa: CASSPRTREGSYEQYF
d_gene: .; j_gene: TRBJ2-6; v_gene: TRBV11-3; abundance: .; CDR3nt: TGTGCCAGCAGAAGGCTTAGAGCTGGGCCTGGGGCCAACGTCCTGACTTTC; CDR3aa: CASRRLRAGPGANVLTF
d_gene: TRBD1; j_gene: TRBJ2-1; v_gene: TRBV24-1; abundance: .; CDR3nt: TGTGCCACCAGTGATTTCGGGACAGCTTCCTACAATGAGCAGTTCTTC; CDR3aa: CATSDFGTASYNEQFF
d_gene: TRBD2; j_gene: TRBJ2-3; v_gene: TRBV5-6; abundance: .; CDR3nt: TGTGCCAGCAGCTCCGTAGCGGGAGCAGATACGCAGTATTTT; CDR3aa: CASSSVAGADTQYF